This TCR beta chain was identified during a study of cytomegalovirus exposure and HLA in healthy donors. Study conclusions and caveats: A later analysis linked a missense variant in DCLRE1C to the trimming of TCR beta V and J genes.

This CDR3 has 15 amino acids. V was clipped by 4 bases and J by 5 bases, with 17 bases between them. CDR1 and CDR2 (germline): SGHNT, YENEEA. This clone has more than one count but fewer than ten. Antigen: not known. The PCR had 60 Vbeta and 13 Jbeta primers. Clones were sequenced by immunoSEQ multiplex PCR, and TCRdb holds only the in-frame ones, with some missing. This table holds more than 140,000 clones, roughly four fifths found once. The clonotype comes from a female donor in good health and CMV-seronegative. The chain joins TRBV11-3 to TRBJ1-1; weak D call: TRBD1 (6 bases). Sequences were obtained from PBMCs. The CDR3 reads CASSSWDTGWTEAFF. CDR3 DNA sequence: TGTGCCAGCAGCTCTTGGGACACGGGATGGACTGAAGCTTTCTTT.